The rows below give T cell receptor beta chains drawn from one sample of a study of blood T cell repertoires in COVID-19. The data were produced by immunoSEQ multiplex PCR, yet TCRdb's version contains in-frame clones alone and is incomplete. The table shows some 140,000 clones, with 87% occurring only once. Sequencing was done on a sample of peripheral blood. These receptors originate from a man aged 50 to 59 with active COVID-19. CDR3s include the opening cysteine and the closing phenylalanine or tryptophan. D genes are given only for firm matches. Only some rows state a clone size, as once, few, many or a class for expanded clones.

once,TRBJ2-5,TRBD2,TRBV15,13,TGTGCCACCAGCAGAGATACGGGACTAGGATTGTACTTC,CATSRDTGLGLYF
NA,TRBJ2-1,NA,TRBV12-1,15,TGTGCCAGCAGCCCCTCGACAGGGTCTGGAGATGAGCAGTTCTTC,CASSPSTGSGDEQFF
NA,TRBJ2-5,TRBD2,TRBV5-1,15,TGCGCCAGCAGCTCACAGCGGGGGCCTCAAGAGACCCAGTACTTC,CASSSQRGPQETQYF
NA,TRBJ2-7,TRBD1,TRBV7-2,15,TGTGCCAGCAGCTATCGCTCCGGGACAGGGACCGAGCAGTACTTC,CASSYRSGTGTEQYF
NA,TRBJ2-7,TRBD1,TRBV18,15,TGTGCCAGCTCACTCGGACAGGGAGGCTCCTACGAGCAGTACTTC,CASSLGQGGSYEQYF
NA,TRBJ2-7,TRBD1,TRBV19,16,TGTGCCAGTAGCCTCAGGGGGCGCGGTGAGTCCTACGAGCAGTACTTC,CASSLRGRGESYEQYF
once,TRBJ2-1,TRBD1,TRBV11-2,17,TGTGCCAGCAGCTTACGGCCACGAGGGGGCACCCACAATGAGCAGTTCTTC,CASSLRPRGGTHNEQFF
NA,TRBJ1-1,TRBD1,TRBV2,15,TGTGCCAGCACCCCAAAAGACAGGGGAGCGCAACAAGCTTTCTTT,CASTPKDRGAQQAFF
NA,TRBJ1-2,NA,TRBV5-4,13,TGTGCCAGCAGCTTTTCAGGGAACTATGGCTACACCTTC,CASSFSGNYGYTF
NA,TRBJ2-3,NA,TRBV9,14,TGTGCCAGCAGCGGGTCTGGACAGTCAGATACGCAGTATTTT,CASSGSGQSDTQYF
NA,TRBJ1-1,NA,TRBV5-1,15,TGCGCCAGCAGCTTGACGGGTTTCATAAACACTGAAGCTTTCTTT,CASSLTGFINTEAFF
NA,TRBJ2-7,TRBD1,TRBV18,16,TGTGCCAGCTCACCCCCCGGGACAGGCTTCCTCTACGAGCAGTACTTC,CASSPPGTGFLYEQYF
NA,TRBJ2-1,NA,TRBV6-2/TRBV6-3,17,TGTGCCAGCAGTAGGGGGGCAGGGGGTGGCTCCTACAATGAGCAGTTCTTC,CASSRGAGGGSYNEQFF
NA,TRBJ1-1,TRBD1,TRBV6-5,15,TGTGCCAGCAGACCAACCGGGACAGGGGGCGCAGGGGCTTTCTTT,CASRPTGTGGAGAFF
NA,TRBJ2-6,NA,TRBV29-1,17,TGCAGCGTTGATCCGGAGACCTCATCCTCTGGGGCCAACGTCCTGACTTTC,CSVDPETSSSGANVLTF
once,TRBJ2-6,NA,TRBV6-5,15,TGTGCCACCCACACAGGAGCCTCTGGGGCCAACGTCCTGACTTTC,CATHTGASGANVLTF
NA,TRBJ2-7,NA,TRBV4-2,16,TGTGCCAGCAGCCAAGCCCCGACAGGAACAGTCTACGAGCAGTACTTC,CASSQAPTGTVYEQYF
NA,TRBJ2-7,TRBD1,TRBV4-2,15,TGTGCCAGCAGCCAGGAACCGGGACAGGGTGGAGAGCAGTACTTC,CASSQEPGQGGEQYF
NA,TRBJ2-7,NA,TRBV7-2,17,TGTGCCAGCAGCTTAGGCATACCGGGACTGCGCACCTACGAGCAGTACTTC,CASSLGIPGLRTYEQYF
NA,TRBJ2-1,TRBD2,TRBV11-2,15,TGTGCCAGTCGCCATGGGCCCTCTCTAGCCTCGGGGGGATTCTTC,CASRHGPSLASGGFF
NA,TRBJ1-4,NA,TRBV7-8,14,TGTGCCAGCAGCCAACGGGTAGATAATGAAAAACTGTTTTTT,CASSQRVDNEKLFF
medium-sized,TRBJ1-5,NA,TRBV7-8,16,TGTGCCAGCAGCCCAGAACAGCCCTATAGCAATCAGCCCCAGCATTTT,CASSPEQPYSNQPQHF
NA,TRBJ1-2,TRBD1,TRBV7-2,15,TGTGCCAGCAGCTCCGCCGGGACAGGGGGCGCGGTAGAAACCTTC,CASSSAGTGGAVETF
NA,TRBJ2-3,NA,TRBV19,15,TGTGCCAGTAGTATGCTAGGGGTCGGCACAGATACGCAGTATTTT,CASSMLGVGTDTQYF
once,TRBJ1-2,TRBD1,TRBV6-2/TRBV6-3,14,TGTGCCAGCAGTCAGCAACCCGGGACAGAGGGAGGCACCTTC,CASSQQPGTEGGTF
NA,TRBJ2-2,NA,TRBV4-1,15,TGCGCCAGCAGCCCGGGGGACGCGAACACCGGGGAGCTGTTTTTT,CASSPGDANTGELFF
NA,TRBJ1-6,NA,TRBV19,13,TGTGCCAGCACAGGAGTCTATAATTCACCCCTCCACTTT,CASTGVYNSPLHF
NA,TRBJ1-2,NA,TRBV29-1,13,TGCAGCGCTCAACAGGGAAGAAACTATGGCTACACCTTC,CSAQQGRNYGYTF
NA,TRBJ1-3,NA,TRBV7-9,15,TGTGCCAGCAGCTTAGACCGCATCCAGAGGAACACCATATATTTT,CASSLDRIQRNTIYF
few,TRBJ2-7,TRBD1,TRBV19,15,TGTGCCAGTAATCCTGGGGACAGGGAGGTCTACGAGCAGTACTTC,CASNPGDREVYEQYF
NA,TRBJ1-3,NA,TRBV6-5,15,TGTGCCAGCTTCAGGGGATCATCCTCTGGAAACACCATATATTTT,CASFRGSSSGNTIYF
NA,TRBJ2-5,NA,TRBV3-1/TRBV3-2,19,TGTGCCAGCAGTCTCCGAAGGCCGGGGAGCCCTGGGGGGGCGGAGACCCAGTACTTC,CASSLRRPGSPGGAETQYF
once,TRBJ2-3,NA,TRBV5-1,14,TGCGCCAGCAGCTTGGGTCAGAGCACAGATACGCAGTATTTT,CASSLGQSTDTQYF